This paragraph reports one T cell receptor beta chain. Profiling relied on immunoSEQ multiplex PCR, and the TCRdb table lists in-frame clones only, not all of them. The sample includes about 89,000 clones, approximately 89% seen only once; the top ten take under 25%. Germline-derived CDR1 and CDR2 are SEHNR and FQNEAQ (reference sequence). V trimming: 4 bases; J trimming: 10 bases; junction bases outside the gene matches: 5. The CDR3 length is 14 residues. The sample is drawn from a study of control samples from healthy donors and cancer patients. The V gene is TRBV7-9, the J gene TRBJ1-6; 9 nucleotides line up with TRBD1. This sequence was found in a man aged 30 to 39 in good health. The sample consisted of blood. The CDR3 region has the DNA TGTGCCAGCAGCTCCACAGGGGGCCGATCACCCCTCCACTTT. Translated: CASSSTGGRSPLHF.